This T cell receptor (beta chain) was sequenced for a study of response to subunit inactivated influenza vaccine. Study outcomes and limitations: Authors suggested that a seasonal influenza vaccination recruits few new T cells each time.

CDR1 ENHRY and CDR2 SYGVKD come from the germline V gene. CDR3 size: 14 residues. The ends lost 6 bases at V and 6 bases at J; junction bases unmatched: 7. For this clonotype: The antigen remains undetermined.

TCRdb re-called the RT-PCR reads through MiXCR, storing one row per CDR3 protein. The table includes about 480,000 distinct CDR3 sequences, over 25% detected once. This receptor was taken from a middle-aged man who received an inactivated influenza vaccine. The material was CD4+ T cells sorted from PBMCs, obtained 5 days after vaccination. The chain combines TRBV10-3 with TRBJ1-5, with 8 bases lining up with TRBD1. The CDR3 reads CAIRSDRGSQPQHF. In DNA form, the CDR3 reads TGTGCCATCAGAAGCGACAGGGGCTCTCAGCCCCAGCATTTT.